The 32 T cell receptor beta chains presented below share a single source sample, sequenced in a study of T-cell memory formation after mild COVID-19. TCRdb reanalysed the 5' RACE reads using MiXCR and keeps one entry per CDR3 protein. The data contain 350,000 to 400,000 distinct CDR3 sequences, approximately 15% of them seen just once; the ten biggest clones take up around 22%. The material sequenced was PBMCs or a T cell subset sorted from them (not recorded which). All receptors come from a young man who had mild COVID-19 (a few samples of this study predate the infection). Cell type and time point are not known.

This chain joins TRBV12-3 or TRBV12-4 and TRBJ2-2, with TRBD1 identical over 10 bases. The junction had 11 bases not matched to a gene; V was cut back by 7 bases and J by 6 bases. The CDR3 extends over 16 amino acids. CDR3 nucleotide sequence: TGTGCCAGCATCCCCACCGGGACAGGGGCGGCCGGGGAGCTGTTTTTT. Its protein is CASIPTGTGAAGELFF.

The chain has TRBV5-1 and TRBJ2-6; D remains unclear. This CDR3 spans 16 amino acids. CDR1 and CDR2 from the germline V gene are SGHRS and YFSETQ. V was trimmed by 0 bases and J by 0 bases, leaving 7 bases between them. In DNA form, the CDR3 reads TGCGCCAGCAGCTTGGCAGCACGCTCTGGGGCCAACGTCCTGACTTTC. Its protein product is CASSLAARSGANVLTF.

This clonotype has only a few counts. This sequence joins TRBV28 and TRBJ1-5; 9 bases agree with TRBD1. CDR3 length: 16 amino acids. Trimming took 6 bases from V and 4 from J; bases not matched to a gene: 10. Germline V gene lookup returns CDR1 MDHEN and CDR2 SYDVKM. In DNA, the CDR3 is TGTGCCAGCAGATACTCCGGGACAGGGAGAAATCAGCCCCAGCATTTT. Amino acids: CASRYSGTGRNQPQHF.

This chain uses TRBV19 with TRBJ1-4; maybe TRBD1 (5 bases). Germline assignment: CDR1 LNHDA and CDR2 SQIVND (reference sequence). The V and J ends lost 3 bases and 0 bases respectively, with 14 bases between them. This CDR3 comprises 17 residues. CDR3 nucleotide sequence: TGTGCCAGTAGTATGGAAGGGGTCGGACCAACTAATGAAAAACTGTTTTTT. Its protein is CASSMEGVGPTNEKLFF.

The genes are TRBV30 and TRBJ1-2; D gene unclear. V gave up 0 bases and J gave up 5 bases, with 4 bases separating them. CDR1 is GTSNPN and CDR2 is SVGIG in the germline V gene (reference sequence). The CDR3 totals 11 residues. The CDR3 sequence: CAWSVGYGYTF. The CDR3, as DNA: TGTGCCTGGAGTGTTGGTTATGGCTACACCTTC.

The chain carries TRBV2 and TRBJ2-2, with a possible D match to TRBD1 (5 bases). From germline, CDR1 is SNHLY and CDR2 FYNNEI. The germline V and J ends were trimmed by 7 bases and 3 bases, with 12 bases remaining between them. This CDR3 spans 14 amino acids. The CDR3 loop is CASTLSGYTGELFF. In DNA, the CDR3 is TGTGCCAGCACTCTATCAGGGTACACCGGGGAGCTGTTTTTT.

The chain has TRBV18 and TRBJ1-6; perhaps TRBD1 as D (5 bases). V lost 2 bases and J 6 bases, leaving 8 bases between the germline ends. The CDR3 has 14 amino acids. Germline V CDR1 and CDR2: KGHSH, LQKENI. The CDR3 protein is CASSPRQPNSPLHF. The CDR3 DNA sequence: TGTGCCAGCTCACCAAGACAGCCTAATTCACCCCTCCACTTT.

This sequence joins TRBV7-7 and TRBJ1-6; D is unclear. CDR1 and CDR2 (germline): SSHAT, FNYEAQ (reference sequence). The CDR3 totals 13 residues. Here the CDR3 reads CASASSYNSPLHF. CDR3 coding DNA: TGTGCTAGCGCGAGCTCCTATAATTCACCCCTCCACTTT. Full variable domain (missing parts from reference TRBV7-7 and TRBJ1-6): GAGVSQSPRYKVTKRGQDVTLRCDPISSHATLYWYQQALGQGPEFLTYFNYEAQPDKSGLPSDRFSAERPEGSISTLTIQRTEQRDSAMYRCASASSYNSPLHFGNGTRLTVT.

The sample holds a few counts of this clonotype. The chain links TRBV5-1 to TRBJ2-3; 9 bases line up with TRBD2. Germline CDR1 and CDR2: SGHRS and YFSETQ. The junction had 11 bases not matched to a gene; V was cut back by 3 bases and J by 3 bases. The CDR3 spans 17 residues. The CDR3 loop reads CASSYGIAGAGTDTQYF. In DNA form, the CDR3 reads TGCGCCAGCAGCTACGGAATAGCGGGGGCGGGAACAGATACGCAGTATTTT.

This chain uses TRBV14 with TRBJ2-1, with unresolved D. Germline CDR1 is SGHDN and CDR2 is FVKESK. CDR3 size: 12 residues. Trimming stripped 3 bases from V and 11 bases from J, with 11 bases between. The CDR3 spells CASSQVRAKQFF. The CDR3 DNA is TGTGCCAGCAGCCAGGTACGGGCTAAGCAGTTCTTC.

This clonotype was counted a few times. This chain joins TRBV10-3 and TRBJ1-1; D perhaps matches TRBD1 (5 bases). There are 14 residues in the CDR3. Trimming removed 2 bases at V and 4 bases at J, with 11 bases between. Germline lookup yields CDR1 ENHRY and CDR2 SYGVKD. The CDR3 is CAISEPGTGTEAFF. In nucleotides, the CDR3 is TGTGCCATCAGTGAGCCAGGGACGGGCACTGAAGCTTTCTTT.

The DNA for the CDR3 is TGTGCCAGCAGCTTCGGGACAGGGATTCTCGATGAGCAGTTCTTC. Translated: CASSFGTGILDEQFF. The chain is built from TRBV5-8 and TRBJ2-1; 9 bases line up with TRBD1. V lost 2 bases to trimming and J lost 8 bases; unmatched junction nucleotides: 8. CDR1 and CDR2 (germline): SGHTS, YDEGEE. The CDR3 has 15 residues.

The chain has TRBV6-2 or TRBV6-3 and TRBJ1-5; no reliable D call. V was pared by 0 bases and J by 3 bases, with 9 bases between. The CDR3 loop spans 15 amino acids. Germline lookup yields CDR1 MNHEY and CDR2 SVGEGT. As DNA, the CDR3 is TGTGCCAGCAGTTACTCGAACTGGGACAATCAGCCCCAGCATTTT. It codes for CASSYSNWDNQPQHF.

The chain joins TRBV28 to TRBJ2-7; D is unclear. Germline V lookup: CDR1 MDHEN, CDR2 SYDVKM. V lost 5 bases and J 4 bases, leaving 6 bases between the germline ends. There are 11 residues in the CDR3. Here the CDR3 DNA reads TGTGCCAGCAGTACAGAGTACGAGCAGTACTTC. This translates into CASSTEYEQYF.

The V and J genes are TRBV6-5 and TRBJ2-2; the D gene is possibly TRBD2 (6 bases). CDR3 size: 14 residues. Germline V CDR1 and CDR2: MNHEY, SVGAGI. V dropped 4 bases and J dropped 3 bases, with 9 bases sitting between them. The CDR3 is CASSWGTYTGELFF. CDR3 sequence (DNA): TGTGCCAGCAGTTGGGGGACTTACACCGGGGAGCTGTTTTTT.

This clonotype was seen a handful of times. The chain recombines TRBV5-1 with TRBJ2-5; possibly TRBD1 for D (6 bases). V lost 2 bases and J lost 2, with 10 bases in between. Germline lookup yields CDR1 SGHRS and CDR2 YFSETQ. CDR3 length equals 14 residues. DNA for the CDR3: TGCGCCAGCAGCTTCATTGGACAGCAAGAGACCCAGTACTTC. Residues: CASSFIGQQETQYF. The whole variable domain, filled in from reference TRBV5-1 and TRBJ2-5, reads KAGVTQTPRYLIKTRGQQVTLSCSPISGHRSVSWYQQTPGQGLQFLFEYFSETQRNKGNFPGRFSGRQFSNSRSEMNVSTLELGDSALYLCASSFIGQQETQYFGPGTRLLVL.

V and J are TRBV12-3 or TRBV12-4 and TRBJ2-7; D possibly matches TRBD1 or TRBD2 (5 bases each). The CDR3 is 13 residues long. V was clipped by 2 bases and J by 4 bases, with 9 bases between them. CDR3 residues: CASSLWGNYEQYF. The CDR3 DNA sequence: TGTGCCAGCAGTTTATGGGGGAATTACGAGCAGTACTTC.

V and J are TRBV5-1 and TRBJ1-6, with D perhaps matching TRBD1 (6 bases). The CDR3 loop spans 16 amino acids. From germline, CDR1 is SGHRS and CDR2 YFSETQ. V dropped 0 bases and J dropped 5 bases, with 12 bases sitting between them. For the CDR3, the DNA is TGCGCCAGCAGCTTGGCTTCGGGGGCCGATAATTCACCCCTCCACTTT. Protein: CASSLASGADNSPLHF.

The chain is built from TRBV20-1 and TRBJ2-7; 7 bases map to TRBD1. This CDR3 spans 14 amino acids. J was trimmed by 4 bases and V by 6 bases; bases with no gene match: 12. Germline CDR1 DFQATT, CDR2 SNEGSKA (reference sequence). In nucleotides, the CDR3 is TGCAGTGCGAAATCACAGGGGAATAAGTACGAGCAGTACTTC. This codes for CSAKSQGNKYEQYF.

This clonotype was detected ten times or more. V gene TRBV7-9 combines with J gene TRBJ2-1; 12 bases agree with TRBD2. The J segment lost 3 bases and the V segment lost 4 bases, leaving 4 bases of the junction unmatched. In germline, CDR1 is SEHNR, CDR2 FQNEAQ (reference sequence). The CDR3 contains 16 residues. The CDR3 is CASSSPTSGGYNEQFF. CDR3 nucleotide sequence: TGTGCCAGCAGCTCCCCGACTAGCGGGGGCTACAATGAGCAGTTCTTC. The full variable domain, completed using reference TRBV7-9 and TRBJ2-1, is DTGVSQNPRHKITKRGQNVTFRCDPISEHNRLYWYRQTLGQGPEFLTYFQNEAQLEKSRLLSDRFSAERPKGSFSTLEIQRTEQGDSAMYLCASSSPTSGGYNEQFFGPGTRLTVL.

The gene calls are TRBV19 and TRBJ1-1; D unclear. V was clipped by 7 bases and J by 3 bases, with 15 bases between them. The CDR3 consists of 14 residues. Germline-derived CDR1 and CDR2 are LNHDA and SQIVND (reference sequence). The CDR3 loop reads CASNLRTADTEAFF. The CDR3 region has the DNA TGTGCCAGTAATCTACGGACGGCGGACACTGAAGCTTTCTTT.

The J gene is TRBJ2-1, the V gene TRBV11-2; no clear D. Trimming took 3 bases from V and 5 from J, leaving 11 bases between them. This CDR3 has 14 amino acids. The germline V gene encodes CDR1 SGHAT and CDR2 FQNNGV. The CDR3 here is CASSLAYYDNEQFF. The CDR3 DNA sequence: TGTGCCAGCAGCTTGGCCTATTATGACAATGAGCAGTTCTTC.

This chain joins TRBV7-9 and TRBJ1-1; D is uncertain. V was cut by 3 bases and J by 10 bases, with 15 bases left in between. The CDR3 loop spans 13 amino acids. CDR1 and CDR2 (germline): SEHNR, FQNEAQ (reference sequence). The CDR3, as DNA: TGTGCCAGCAGCTTCCGGACGTCGGAGGGAGCTTTCTTT. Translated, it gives CASSFRTSEGAFF.

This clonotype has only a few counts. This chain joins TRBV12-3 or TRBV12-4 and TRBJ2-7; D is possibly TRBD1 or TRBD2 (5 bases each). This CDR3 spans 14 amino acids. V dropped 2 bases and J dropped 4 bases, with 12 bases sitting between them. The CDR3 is CASSLNGAVYEQYF. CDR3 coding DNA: TGTGCCAGCAGTTTAAACGGGGCCGTTTACGAGCAGTACTTC.

CDR3 protein: CASSSLQGTYGYTF. For the CDR3, the DNA is TGTGCCAGCAGCTCCCTACAGGGGACCTATGGCTACACCTTC. V usage is TRBV11-2 and J usage is TRBJ1-2, with 7 nucleotides matching TRBD1. V lost 4 bases to trimming and J lost 4 bases; unmatched junction nucleotides: 6. This CDR3 region has 14 residues. CDR1 and CDR2 from the germline V gene are SGHAT and FQNNGV.

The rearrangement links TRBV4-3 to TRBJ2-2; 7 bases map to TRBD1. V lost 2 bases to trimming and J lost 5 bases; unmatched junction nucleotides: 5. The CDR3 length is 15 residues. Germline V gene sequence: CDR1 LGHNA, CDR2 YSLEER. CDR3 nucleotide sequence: TGCGCCAGCAGCCAATCCAGGGGGTTGACCGGGGAGCTGTTTTTT. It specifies CASSQSRGLTGELFF.

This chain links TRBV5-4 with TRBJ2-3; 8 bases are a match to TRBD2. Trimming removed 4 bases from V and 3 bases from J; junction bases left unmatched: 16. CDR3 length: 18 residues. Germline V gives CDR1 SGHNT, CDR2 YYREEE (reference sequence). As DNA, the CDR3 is TGTGCCAGCAGCGCCATGACGGGGGGGCTTCCCGTGACAGATACGCAGTATTTT. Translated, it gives CASSAMTGGLPVTDTQYF.

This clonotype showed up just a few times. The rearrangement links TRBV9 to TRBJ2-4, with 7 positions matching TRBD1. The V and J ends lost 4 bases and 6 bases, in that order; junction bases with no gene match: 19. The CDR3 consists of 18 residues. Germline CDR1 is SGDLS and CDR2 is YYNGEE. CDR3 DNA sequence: TGTGCCAGCAGCCCAACTGGCGGCAGGGGGACGGCGGGAAACATTCAGTACTTC. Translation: CASSPTGGRGTAGNIQYF.

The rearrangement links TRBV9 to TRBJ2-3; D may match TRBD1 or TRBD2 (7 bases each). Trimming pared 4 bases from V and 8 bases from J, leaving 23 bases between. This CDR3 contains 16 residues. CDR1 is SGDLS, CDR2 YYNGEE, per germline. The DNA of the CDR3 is TGTGCCAGCAGCACGCGGGACAGCCTGGCGGGGGCTACGCAGTATTTT. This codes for CASSTRDSLAGATQYF.

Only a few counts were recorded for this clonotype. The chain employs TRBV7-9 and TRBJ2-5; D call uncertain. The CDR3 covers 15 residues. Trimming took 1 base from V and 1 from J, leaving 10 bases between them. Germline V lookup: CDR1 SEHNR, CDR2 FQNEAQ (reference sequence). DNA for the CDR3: TGTGCCAGCAGCTTAGAGTCCAGGCGCCAAGAGACCCAGTACTTC. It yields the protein CASSLESRRQETQYF.

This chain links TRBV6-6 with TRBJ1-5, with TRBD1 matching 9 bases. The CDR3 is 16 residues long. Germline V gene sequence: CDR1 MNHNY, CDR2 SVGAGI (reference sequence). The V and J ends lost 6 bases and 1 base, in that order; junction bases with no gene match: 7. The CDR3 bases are TGTGCCAGCAGCAGGGACAGGGAGGGGAGCAATCAGCCCCAGCATTTT. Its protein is CASSRDREGSNQPQHF.

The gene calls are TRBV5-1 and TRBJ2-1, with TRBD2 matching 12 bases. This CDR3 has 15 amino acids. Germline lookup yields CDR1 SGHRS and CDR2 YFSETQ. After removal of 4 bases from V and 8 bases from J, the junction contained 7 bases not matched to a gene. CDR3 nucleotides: TGCGCCAGCAGCCTGCGACTAGCGGGGGAGGATGAGCAGTTCTTC. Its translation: CASSLRLAGEDEQFF.